This entry concerns a single T cell receptor beta chain. At one end, the junction sequence differs from germline, possibly due to a read error. This sample stems from a study of control samples from healthy donors and cancer patients. Sequencing used immunoSEQ multiplex PCR; TCRdb keeps in-frame clones, though not all of them. The sample lists about 140,000 clones; around 85% were seen once. The sample comprised blood. The receptor was derived from a woman aged 30 to 39 in good health.

CDR3 amino acids: CASSLDPPGAECRF. For the CDR3, the DNA is TGTGCCAGCAGCTTGGACCCACCGGGCGCCGAGTGTCGCTTT. The rearrangement links TRBV5-4 to TRBJ1-1, with D unclear. This CDR3 region has 14 residues. Germline V gene data show CDR1 as SGHNT and CDR2 as YYREEE (reference sequence).